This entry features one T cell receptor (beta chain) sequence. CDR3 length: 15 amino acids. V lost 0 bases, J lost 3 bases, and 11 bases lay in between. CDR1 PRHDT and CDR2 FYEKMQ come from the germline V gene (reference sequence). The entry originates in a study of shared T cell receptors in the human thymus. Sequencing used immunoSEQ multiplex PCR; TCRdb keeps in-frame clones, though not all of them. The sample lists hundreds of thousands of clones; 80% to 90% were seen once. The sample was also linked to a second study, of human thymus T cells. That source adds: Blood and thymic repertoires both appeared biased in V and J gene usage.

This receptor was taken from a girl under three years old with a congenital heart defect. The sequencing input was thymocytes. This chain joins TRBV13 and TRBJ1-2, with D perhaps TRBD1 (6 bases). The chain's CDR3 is CASSLGLWTDYGYTF. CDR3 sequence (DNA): TGTGCCAGCAGCTTAGGCCTCTGGACAGACTATGGCTACACCTTC.